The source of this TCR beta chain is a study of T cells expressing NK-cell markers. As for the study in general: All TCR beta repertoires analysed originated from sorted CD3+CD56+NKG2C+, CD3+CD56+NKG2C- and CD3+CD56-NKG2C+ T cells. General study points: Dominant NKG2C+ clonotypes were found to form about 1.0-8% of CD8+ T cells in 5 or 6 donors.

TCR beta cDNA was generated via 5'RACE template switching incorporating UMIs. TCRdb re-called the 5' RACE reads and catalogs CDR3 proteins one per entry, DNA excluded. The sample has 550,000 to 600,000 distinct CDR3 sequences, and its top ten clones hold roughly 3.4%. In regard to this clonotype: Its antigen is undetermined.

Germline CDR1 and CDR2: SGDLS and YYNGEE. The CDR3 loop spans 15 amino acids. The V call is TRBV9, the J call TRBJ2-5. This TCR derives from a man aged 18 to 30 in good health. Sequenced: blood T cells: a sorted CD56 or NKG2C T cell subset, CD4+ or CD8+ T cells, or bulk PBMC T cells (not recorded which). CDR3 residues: CASSVVLGTQETQYF.